A single sample gave rise to the 21 T cell receptor beta chains below, sequenced in a study of blood T cell repertoires in COVID-19. The protocol was immunoSEQ multiplex PCR, while the TCRdb copy is restricted to in-frame clones and leaves out a portion. Found here are about 130,000 clones, 75% to 85% of them singletons; the top ten hold roughly 5.2%. The sequenced material came from peripheral blood. The receptors derive from a woman between 65 and 79 years old with COVID-19, enrolled during active disease.

This clone has more than one count but fewer than ten. The sample contains more than one DNA sequence encoding this CDR3. The rearrangement joins TRBV28 to TRBJ2-6, with TRBD1 matching 7 bases. Germline CDR1 reads MDHEN; CDR2 reads SYDVKM. Losses at the gene ends were 7 bases for V and 0 bases for J; bases not matched to a gene: 6. This CDR3 has 16 amino acids. The chain's CDR3 is CASTPGQSSGANVLTF. The CDR3 coding sequence is TGTGCCAGCACACCGGGACAGTCCTCTGGGGCCAACGTCCTGACTTTC.

This chain joins TRBV23-1 and TRBJ1-5, with a tentative D call TRBD1 (6 bases). TRBV23-1 is marked as an open reading frame, function uncertain. V lost 5 bases and J 5 bases, leaving 13 bases between the germline ends. This CDR3 has 14 amino acids. The CDR3: CASSRGGAHQPQHF. CDR3 bases: TGCGCCAGCAGTAGGGGGGGGGCCCATCAGCCCCAGCATTTT.

The rearrangement joins TRBV25-1 to TRBJ2-7, with 8 bases aligning to TRBD1. J gave up 7 bases and V 8 bases, and 10 bases lay outside the gene matches. This CDR3 has 13 residues. Germline CDR1 reads MGHDK; CDR2 reads SYGVNS. The CDR3 reads CASGRQGSGEQYF. The CDR3 DNA is TGTGCCAGCGGACGACAGGGGTCGGGAGAGCAGTACTTC.

The chain couples TRBV7-9 to TRBJ1-4; tentative D call: TRBD1 (5 bases). Between the trimmed V and J ends, which lost 10 bases and 0 bases, there was a span of 15 bases. This CDR3 contains 15 residues. Per germline, CDR1 SEHNR and CDR2 FQNEAQ (reference sequence). The CDR3 sequence is CATRKGSSTNEKLFF. CDR3 DNA sequence: TGTGCCACCAGAAAGGGGTCCTCAACTAATGAAAAACTGTTTTTT.

This clone was seen a few times. The chain recombines TRBV5-6 with TRBJ2-2, with TRBD2 matching 8 bases. Germline lookup yields CDR1 SGHDT and CDR2 YYEEEE. J was trimmed by 4 bases and V by 4 bases; bases with no gene match: 12. The CDR3 has 17 amino acids. The CDR3 DNA reads as TGTGCCAGCAGCCCGGTAAAGCGGGGGCGGGGCACCGGGGAGCTGTTTTTT. Translating gives CASSPVKRGRGTGELFF. Full variable domain (outside the CDR3, taken from reference TRBV5-6 and TRBJ2-2): DAGVTQSPTHLIKTRGQQVTLRCSPKSGHDTVSWYQQALGQGPQFIFQYYEEEERQRGNFPDRFSGHQFPNYSSELNVNALLLGDSALYLCASSPVKRGRGTGELFFGEGSRLTVL.

The V call is TRBV12-3 or TRBV12-4, the J call TRBJ1-2; TRBD1 matches at 7 bases. The CDR3 spans 13 residues. V shed 5 bases, J shed 4 bases, and the junction held 4 bases outside the gene matches. The CDR3: CASSPGTAYGYTF. CDR3 nucleotide sequence: TGTGCCAGCAGTCCCGGGACAGCCTATGGCTACACCTTC.

The rearrangement joins TRBV9 to TRBJ2-1, with 8 bases fitting TRBD2. CDR3 length: 15 amino acids. Looked up from germline, CDR1 is SGDLS and CDR2 is YYNGEE. V was clipped by 0 bases and J by 7 bases; unmatched bases: 6. In DNA form, the CDR3 reads TGTGCCAGCAGCGTAGACGGGGGGGCTCGGAATGAGCAGTTCTTC. This translates into CASSVDGGARNEQFF.

The V call is TRBV18, the J call TRBJ1-2; unclear D gene. From germline, CDR1 is KGHSH and CDR2 LQKENI. The CDR3 runs to 13 residues. Trimming took off 3 bases at V and 6 bases at J, with 11 bases between the two ends. The CDR3 DNA reads TGTGCCAGCTCACCTAACGGGCGGGATGGCTACACCTTC. Encoded protein: CASSPNGRDGYTF.

The chain recombines TRBV6-5 with TRBJ2-7, with TRBD1 matching 7 bases. The CDR3 spans 15 residues. V shed 7 bases and J 0 bases; nucleotides not matched to a gene: 9. Germline V gene data show CDR1 as MNHEY and CDR2 as SVGAGI. This chain's CDR3 is CASTVDRASSYEQYF. CDR3 nucleotide sequence: TGTGCCAGCACCGTCGACAGGGCCAGCTCCTACGAGCAGTACTTC.

The chain recombines TRBV11-2 with TRBJ1-2; 7 bases match TRBD1. The CDR3 covers 14 residues. Germline CDR1 is SGHAT and CDR2 is FQNNGV. Germline trimming cut 3 bases from V and 7 bases from J; bases unmatched to any gene: 8. CDR3 loop: CASSFEGGSGGYTF. CDR3 DNA: TGTGCCAGCAGCTTCGAAGGGGGCTCCGGTGGCTACACCTTC.

This clone was counted only a few times. The chain couples TRBV6-5 to TRBJ2-7; tentative D call: TRBD2 (6 bases). Germline CDR1 and CDR2: MNHEY and SVGAGI. The CDR3 has 15 residues. Trimming cost V 6 bases and J 0 bases, with 15 bases left between them. The CDR3 nucleotides read TGTGCCAGCAGACCAAGATCTAGCGACTCCTACGAGCAGTACTTC. Its translation is CASRPRSSDSYEQYF.

The V gene is TRBV5-6, the J gene TRBJ2-7, with TRBD1 matching 7 bases. CDR1 SGHDT and CDR2 YYEEEE come from the germline V gene. The CDR3 contains 13 residues. Trimming at V came to 4 bases and at J to 2 bases, leaving 3 bases not matched to a gene. CDR3 sequence (DNA): TGTGCCAGCAGCAACAGGGGTGCCTACGAGCAGTACTTC. Amino acid sequence: CASSNRGAYEQYF.

J is TRBJ1-1 and V is TRBV7-2; unclear D gene. Germline V CDR1 and CDR2: SGHTA, FQGNSA. This CDR3 has 14 residues. V dropped 6 bases and J dropped 4 bases, with 15 bases sitting between them. The DNA of the CDR3 is TGTGCCAGCAGTCTCCCGGGAGGGATCACTGAAGCTTTCTTT. Translating it yields CASSLPGGITEAFF. Full variable domain (outside the CDR3, taken from reference TRBV7-2 and TRBJ1-1): GAGVSQSPSNKVTEKGKDVELRCDPISGHTALYWYRQSLGQGLEFLIYFQGNSAPDKSGLPSDRFSAERTGGSVSTLTIQRTQQEDSAVYLCASSLPGGITEAFFGQGTRLTVV.

Of note for this clone: A much larger clone differs by one base, so this may be a read error. The chain has TRBV6-5 and TRBJ2-7; a weak D match, TRBD1 (5 bases). V was shortened by 6 bases and J by 2 bases, with 8 bases between the two germline ends. CDR1 MNHEY and CDR2 SVGAGI come from the germline V gene. The CDR3 has 12 amino acids. The CDR3 region is CASSRTTYEQYF. Here the CDR3 DNA reads TGTGCCAGCAGCCGGACAACCTACGAGCAGTACTTC.

The genes are TRBV3-1 (or the pseudogene TRBV3-2) and TRBJ2-2, with TRBD1 matching over 10 bases. The CDR3 is 15 residues long. The germline V gene encodes CDR1 LGHDT and CDR2 YNNKEL (reference sequence). With V trimmed by 6 bases and J by 1 base, 2 bases remained unmatched. The CDR3 protein is CASRTGGLNTGELFF. The CDR3 bases are TGTGCCAGCAGGACAGGGGGCCTGAACACCGGGGAGCTGTTTTTT.

The chain couples TRBV7-8 to TRBJ1-4, with 8 bases matching TRBD1. Trimming took 5 bases from V and 3 from J; bases not matched to a gene: 5. The germline gives CDR1 SGHVS, CDR2 FQNEAQ. The CDR3 is 15 residues long. The CDR3 DNA sequence: TGTGCCAGCAGCCCCGGGACAGGCTCTAATGAAAAACTGTTTTTT. Encoded protein: CASSPGTGSNEKLFF. Filled out from reference TRBV7-8 and TRBJ1-4, the complete variable domain reads GAGVSQSPRYKVAKRGQDVALRCDPISGHVSLFWYQQALGQGPEFLTYFQNEAQLDKSGLPSDRFFAERPEGSVSTLKIQRTQQEDSAVYLCASSPGTGSNEKLFFGSGTQLSVL.

The V gene is TRBV6-1, the J gene TRBJ1-4; 9 bases fit TRBD1. V shed 3 bases and J 4 bases; nucleotides not matched to a gene: 3. Germline V gene data show CDR1 as MNHNS and CDR2 as SASEGT. The CDR3 runs to 15 residues. The CDR3 DNA is TGTGCCAGCAGTGACCGGGACAGGGTTAATGAAAAACTGTTTTTT. Translation gives CASSDRDRVNEKLFF.

The chain couples TRBV15 to TRBJ1-1, with 7 bases aligning to TRBD1. This CDR3 spans 13 amino acids. Germline-derived CDR1 and CDR2 are LNHNV and YYDKDF (reference sequence). V was pared by 2 bases and J by 6 bases, with 3 bases of the junction left unmatched. CDR3 residues: CATSRNRGSEAFF. In DNA, the CDR3 is TGTGCCACCAGCAGAAACAGGGGCTCTGAAGCTTTCTTT. Based on the CDR3 plus reference TRBV15 and TRBJ1-1, the full variable domain is DAMVIQNPRYQVTQFGKPVTLSCSQTLNHNVMYWYQQKSSQAPKLLFHYYDKDFNNEADTPDNFQSRRPNTSFCFLDIRSPGLGDTAMYLCATSRNRGSEAFFGQGTRLTVV.

The rearrangement uses TRBV6-5 and TRBJ2-7; tentatively, D is TRBD2 (5 bases). Per the germline V gene, CDR1 is MNHEY and CDR2 is SVGAGI. The V end lost 6 bases, the J end lost 0 bases, and 15 bases lay between the germline ends. CDR3 length equals 15 residues. CDR3 amino acids: CASRKEGSSSYEQYF. The CDR3 nucleotides are TGTGCCAGCAGGAAAGAGGGCTCAAGCTCCTACGAGCAGTACTTC.

This clone came up a few times. The rearrangement joins TRBV19 to TRBJ2-7, with a weak D call TRBD1 (6 bases). The CDR3 is 13 residues long. Trimming cost V 3 bases and J 9 bases, with 15 bases left between them. CDR1 is LNHDA, CDR2 SQIVND, per germline (reference sequence). CDR3 DNA: TGTGCCAGTAGTATCCCAGGGACAAAAGGGCAGTACTTC. Translation gives CASSIPGTKGQYF.

The rearrangement joins TRBV19 to TRBJ1-1, with D possibly matching TRBD1 (5 bases). This CDR3 has 14 amino acids. CDR1 is LNHDA, CDR2 SQIVND, per germline (reference sequence). V was trimmed by 3 bases and J by 2 bases, leaving 10 bases between them. The CDR3 reads CASSIPGLNTEAFF. CDR3 DNA: TGTGCCAGTAGTATCCCAGGGCTAAACACTGAAGCTTTCTTT.